A single T cell receptor beta chain is shown here with its context. Measured with immunoSEQ multiplex PCR; TCRdb has only the in-frame clones, and not every one. The table has roughly 150,000 clones, 88% seen once. The record originates from a study of cytomegalovirus exposure and HLA in healthy donors. The V gene's germline CDR1 is MDHEN and CDR2 SYDVKM. The CDR3 sequence is 15 residues long. Trimming removed 5 bases from V and 7 bases from J; junction bases left unmatched: 13. The receptor was derived from a man between 18 and 35 years old in good health and CMV-seronegative. The chain joins TRBV28 to TRBJ1-2, with 7 bases that match TRBD1. Material: PBMCs. In DNA, the CDR3 is TGTGCCAGCAGTCTTGGCGGGACAGATTTATTTGGCTACACCTTC. This translates into CASSLGGTDLFGYTF.